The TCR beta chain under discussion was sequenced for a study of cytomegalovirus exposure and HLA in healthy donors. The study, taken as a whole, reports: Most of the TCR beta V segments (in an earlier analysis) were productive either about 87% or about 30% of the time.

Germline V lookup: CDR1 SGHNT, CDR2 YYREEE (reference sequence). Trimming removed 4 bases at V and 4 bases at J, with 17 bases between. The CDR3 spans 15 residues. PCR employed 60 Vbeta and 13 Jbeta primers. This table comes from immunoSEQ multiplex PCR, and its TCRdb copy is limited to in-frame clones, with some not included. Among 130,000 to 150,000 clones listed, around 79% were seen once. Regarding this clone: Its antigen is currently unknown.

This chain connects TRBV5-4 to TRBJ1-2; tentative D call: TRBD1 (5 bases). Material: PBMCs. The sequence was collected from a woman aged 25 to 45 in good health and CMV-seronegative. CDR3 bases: TGTGCCAGCAGCCCCACCGACCCAGGGCGCTATGGCTACACCTTC. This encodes CASSPTDPGRYGYTF.